The T cell receptor (beta chain) under discussion was sequenced for a study of T cells after yellow fever vaccination. This CDR3 comprises 12 residues. Between the trimmed V and J ends, which lost 7 bases and 4 bases, there was a span of 10 bases. Germline V CDR1 and CDR2: WSHSY, SAAADI. TCRdb re-derived calls from the 5' RACE reads in MiXCR, one entry per CDR3 protein. The profile covers 150,000 to 200,000 distinct CDR3 sequences, with approximately 6% appearing a single time and about 2.8% taken by the ten largest. The table lists this clonotype with a few counts. The material was CD4+ T cells sorted from PBMCs, obtained on the day of the first yellow fever vaccination. The TCR comes from a young man who received the YFV17D yellow fever vaccine. The chain employs TRBV10-2 and TRBJ1-2; TRBD1 is a possible D gene (5 bases). CDR3 sequence: CASTGQTYGYTF. The CDR3 DNA follows: TGCGCCAGCACGGGGCAGACCTATGGCTACACCTTC.